Shown below are 8 T cell receptor beta chains from a single sample sequenced in a study of tumor-infiltrating lymphocytes in primary liver carcinoma. Constant-region priming of about 500 ng total RNA yielded TCR beta cDNA. What produced the TCR beta libraries was three nested multiplex PCR rounds using slightly modified ARM-PCR. Two initial PCR rounds of approximately 10 cycles each paired TRBV1-TRBV30 forward primers with a C-beta reverse primer. TCRdb reanalysed the multiplex PCR reads using MiXCR and keeps one entry per CDR3 protein. Of under 200,000 distinct CDR3 sequences listed, approximately 65% were seen once; the top ten hold roughly 6.4%. Alongside blood RNA obtained from unsorted whole blood, germline DNA was also extracted. The sequencing input was peripheral blood. Every receptor here comes from a woman aged 55 to 70 with primary liver carcinoma and hepatitis B virus infection.

This chain uses TRBV2 with TRBJ2-5; 7 bases are shared with TRBD1. Germline CDR1 and CDR2: SNHLY and FYNNEI. The V and J ends lost 3 bases and 5 bases, in that order; junction bases with no gene match: 3. The CDR3 has 13 residues. Here the CDR3 reads CASSEDRTETQYF. The CDR3 DNA reads TGTGCCAGCAGTGAGGACAGGACGGAGACCCAGTACTTC.

Regarding this clonotype: One end of the junction fails to match germline, which may point to a read error. The chain is built from TRBV11-2 and TRBJ2-7; maybe TRBD1 (6 bases). There are 14 residues in the CDR3. Germline values: CDR1 SGHAT, CDR2 FQNNGV. This chain's CDR3 is CANSLGPGACEQYF. In DNA form, the CDR3 reads TGTGCCAACAGCTTAGGTCCAGGGGCCTGCGAGCAGTACTTC.

This chain connects TRBV10-3 to TRBJ1-2; D might be TRBD1 (6 bases). There are 14 residues in the CDR3. Trimming took off 11 bases at V and 2 bases at J, with 18 bases between the two ends. Germline V CDR1 and CDR2: ENHRY, SYGVKD. CDR3 in amino acids: CASRDTTTNYGYTF. In DNA form, the CDR3 reads TGTGCCTCCCGGGACACAACTACGAACTATGGCTACACCTTC.

On this clonotype: A much larger clone differs by one base, so this may be a read error. The chain carries TRBV6-1 and TRBJ2-7, with 10 bases fitting TRBD1. Trimming cost V 2 bases and J 3 bases; bases outside gene matches: 13. This CDR3 is 18 amino acids long. Germline V CDR1 and CDR2: MNHNS, SASEGT. CDR3 amino acids: CASSERGQGTSGDYEQYF. The CDR3 bases are TGTGCCAGCAGTGAAAGGGGACAGGGGACGTCGGGTGACTACGAGCAGTACTTC.

Points on this clonotype: Sequence at one end of the junction differs from germline and may be a read error. This chain connects TRBV12-3 or TRBV12-4 to TRBJ2-3, with TRBD2 matching 11 bases. CDR3 length: 17 residues. The CDR3 loop is CDSSPRALAGGIDRQYF. DNA for the CDR3: TGTGACAGCAGTCCGAGGGCCCTAGCGGGAGGAATAGATAGGCAGTATTTT.

This clonotype occurred many times. One end of the junction is discordant with germline, which a read error may explain. The genes are TRBV6-1 and TRBJ2-7; D unresolved. The CDR3 has 13 amino acids. Germline CDR1 is MNHNS and CDR2 is SASEGT. The CDR3 bases are TGTGCCAGCAGGGAAGGATTCGCCTACGAGCAGTACTTC. The encoded protein is CASREGFAYEQYF.

For this clonotype: A read error is possible here, since a much larger clone lies one base away. The chain couples TRBV7-9 to TRBJ2-1; D remains ambiguous. This CDR3 contains 14 residues. Germline V gene sequence: CDR1 SEHNR, CDR2 FQNEAQ (reference sequence). Trimming shortened V by 5 bases and J by 6 bases, and 14 bases separated the two germline ends. CDR3 sequence: CASSPVRVGNEQFF. Here the CDR3 DNA reads TGTGCCAGCAGCCCCGTTCGCGTTGGCAATGAGCAGTTCTTC.

This clonotype was found many times. This chain uses TRBV6-5 with TRBJ2-7; no clear D. The CDR3 totals 14 residues. Per the germline V gene, CDR1 is MNHEY and CDR2 is SVGAGI. Trimming shortened V by 2 bases and J by 7 bases, and 15 bases separated the two germline ends. CDR3 loop: CASSYPGSAREQYF. CDR3 DNA: TGTGCCAGCAGTTACCCGGGCTCAGCGAGGGAGCAGTACTTC.